This entry lists 23 T cell receptor beta chains sequenced from one sample in a study of T cells in Graves' hyperthyroidism and ophthalmopathy. TCR beta CDR3 regions were amplified from RNA transcripts. An initial round of RT-PCR targeting the TCR CDR3 relied on the HTBI primer set. TCRdb itself ran the multiplex PCR reads through MiXCR, one entry per CDR3 protein. The data contain 400,000 to 500,000 distinct CDR3 sequences, approximately 15% of them singletons. Specimen: blood. The origin of the receptors is a man younger than 35 with Graves' ophthalmopathy.

This clonotype occurred many times. The chain combines TRBV6-1 with TRBJ2-7; the D is unclear. The germline V and J ends were trimmed by 2 bases and 2 bases, with 4 bases remaining between them. The V gene's germline CDR1 is MNHNS and CDR2 SASEGT. This CDR3 is built from 12 residues. The CDR3 sequence is CASSELAYEQYF. CDR3 DNA: TGTGCCAGCAGTGAATTGGCCTACGAGCAGTACTTC.

This clonotype was observed a few times. This rearrangement joins TRBV25-1 to TRBJ1-3; TRBD1 agrees at 9 bases. Trimming took 4 bases from V and 4 from J; bases not matched to a gene: 14. Looked up from germline, CDR1 is MGHDK and CDR2 is SYGVNS. This CDR3 is built from 18 residues. CDR3 in amino acids: CASSGNRPGQGSGNTIYF. For the CDR3, the DNA is TGTGCCAGCAGTGGAAATCGACCGGGACAGGGCTCCGGAAACACCATATATTTT.

The chain carries TRBV19 and TRBJ2-7; no definite D call. The CDR3 is made up of 13 amino acids. V lost 3 bases and J 4 bases, leaving 10 bases between the germline ends. CDR1 and CDR2 (germline): LNHDA, SQIVND (reference sequence). CDR3 sequence (DNA): TGTGCCAGTAGTATCGGGCCGACATACGAGCAGTACTTC. Protein sequence: CASSIGPTYEQYF.

This chain connects TRBV6-2 or TRBV6-3 to TRBJ2-3, with D tentatively TRBD1 (5 bases). Germline-derived CDR1 and CDR2 are MNHEY and SVGEGT. The length of the CDR3 is 14 residues. V was clipped by 0 bases and J by 4 bases, with 8 bases between them. The CDR3 coding sequence is TGTGCCAGCAGTTACTCAGGGGCGGCAGATACGCAGTATTTT. Residues: CASSYSGAADTQYF.

The chain carries TRBV7-6 and TRBJ1-6; tentative D call: TRBD1 (6 bases). The CDR3 contains 15 residues. V lost 0 bases to trimming and J lost 7 bases, with 10 bases between them. Germline values: CDR1 SGHVS, CDR2 FNYEAQ. CDR3 DNA sequence: TGTGCCAGCAGCTTAGCTCAGGGGATCAATTCACCCCTCCACTTT. Translation gives CASSLAQGINSPLHF.

This clonotype was seen ten or more times. The V call is TRBV11-2, the J call TRBJ1-1, with D perhaps TRBD1 (5 bases). V was cut by 3 bases and J by 5 bases, with 16 bases left in between. The CDR3 loop spans 15 amino acids. The germline V gene has CDR1 SGHAT and CDR2 FQNNGV. This chain's CDR3 is CASSLPFGGRTEAFF. For the CDR3, the DNA is TGTGCCAGCAGCTTGCCCTTTGGGGGGAGAACTGAAGCTTTCTTT.

This clonotype has a count of ten or more. The V gene is TRBV11-2, the J gene TRBJ2-5; 8 positions agree with TRBD2. Germline CDR1 SGHAT, CDR2 FQNNGV. The junction had 18 bases not matched to a gene; V was cut back by 5 bases and J by 4 bases. CDR3 length: 18 amino acids. In DNA form, the CDR3 reads TGTGCCAGCAGCCCTGGGCCTAGCGGGTTGGTATCGCGAGAGACCCAGTACTTC. Its translation is CASSPGPSGLVSRETQYF. The whole variable domain, filled in from reference TRBV11-2 and TRBJ2-5, reads EAGVAQSPRYKIIEKRQSVAFWCNPISGHATLYWYQQILGQGPKLLIQFQNNGVVDDSQLPKDRFSAERLKGVDSTLKIQPAKLEDSAVYLCASSPGPSGLVSRETQYFGPGTRLLVL.

This clonotype appeared a few times. The CDR3 is CASSVLSGTTGELFF. Written as DNA, the CDR3 is TGCGCCAGCAGTGTCCTTAGCGGGACCACCGGGGAGCTGTTTTTT. V is TRBV10-1 and J is TRBJ2-2, with 8 bases identical to TRBD2. CDR1 and CDR2 from the germline V gene are WNHNN and SYGVQD (reference sequence). Trimming at V came to 4 bases and at J to 4 bases, leaving 5 bases not matched to a gene. The CDR3 is 15 residues long.

The chain combines TRBV5-6 with TRBJ2-5; 9 bases map to TRBD1. Germline loops: CDR1 SGHDT, CDR2 YYEEEE. The CDR3 sequence is 14 residues long. Trimming took 3 bases from V and 7 from J; bases not matched to a gene: 7. The CDR3 reads CASSYNPGQGTQYF. The CDR3 DNA reads as TGTGCCAGCAGCTATAATCCGGGACAGGGGACCCAGTACTTC.

Many counts were recorded for this clonotype. The chain uses TRBV6-2 or TRBV6-3 and TRBJ2-2; D tentatively reads TRBD1 or TRBD2 (5 bases each). The germline V and J ends were trimmed by 8 bases and 5 bases, with 15 bases remaining between them. From germline, CDR1 is MNHEY and CDR2 SVGEGT. The CDR3 extends over 14 amino acids. Written as DNA, the CDR3 is TGTGCCAGCTTCCAAGGGACCAAAACCGGGGAGCTGTTTTTT. Translating gives CASFQGTKTGELFF.

This clonotype was observed many times. CDR3 sequence: CASSEGDRGYNEQFF. DNA for the CDR3: TGCGCCAGCAGCGAGGGGGACAGGGGTTACAATGAGCAGTTCTTC. The chain is built from TRBV5-1 and TRBJ2-1, with TRBD1 matching 10 bases. In germline, CDR1 is SGHRS, CDR2 YFSETQ. This CDR3 has 15 residues. V lost 4 bases and J lost 4; bases outside the gene matches: 5.

This clonotype came up many times. V and J are TRBV27 and TRBJ1-2; a weak D match, TRBD1 (6 bases). V was pared by 1 base and J by 4 bases, with 10 bases between. There are 14 residues in the CDR3. From germline, CDR1 is MNHEY and CDR2 SMNVEV (reference sequence). The CDR3: CASSLWQGSYGYTF. The DNA of the CDR3 is TGTGCCAGCAGTTTATGGCAGGGGAGCTATGGCTACACCTTC.

In this sample, this clonotype turned up many times. This CDR3 reads CASSYGSGGYTF. In DNA form, the CDR3 reads TGTGCCAGCAGTTACGGCTCGGGGGGCTACACCTTC. The chain combines TRBV6-6 with TRBJ1-2; D unclear. The CDR3 has 12 residues. Germline assignment: CDR1 MNHNY and CDR2 SVGAGI (reference sequence). The germline V and J ends were trimmed by 2 bases and 8 bases, with 9 bases remaining between them.

The chain couples TRBV28 to TRBJ1-2, with 8 bases aligning to TRBD1. CDR3 size: 15 residues. Trimming took 3 bases from V and 8 from J; bases not matched to a gene: 11. Germline CDR1 and CDR2: MDHEN and SYDVKM. Written as DNA, the CDR3 is TGTGCCAGCAGTTTCGTGTACCAGGGGGCGCCGGGCTACACCTTC. Amino acid sequence: CASSFVYQGAPGYTF.

The table lists this clonotype with many counts. The rearrangement joins TRBV11-2 to TRBJ1-6, with D perhaps matching TRBD1 (5 bases). The V and J ends lost 5 bases and 7 bases respectively, with 12 bases between them. The CDR3 has 14 amino acids. CDR1 is SGHAT, CDR2 FQNNGV, per germline. This CDR3 is CASSQQARNSPLHF. The CDR3 nucleotides read TGTGCCAGCAGCCAACAGGCCAGAAATTCACCCCTCCACTTT.

V and J are TRBV6-1 and TRBJ2-7; D might be TRBD1 (6 bases). The CDR3 covers 14 residues. Trimming removed 6 bases at V and 7 bases at J, with 19 bases between. In germline, CDR1 is MNHNS, CDR2 SASEGT. CDR3 coding DNA: TGTGCCAGCAGGGCCCCAGGGGCCCTGGGTGAGCAGTACTTC. This translates into CASRAPGALGEQYF.

This clonotype showed up many times. The J gene is TRBJ2-3, the V gene TRBV5-1; a weak D match, TRBD1 (6 bases). The CDR3 runs 15 residues. The V gene's germline CDR1 is SGHRS and CDR2 YFSETQ. Between the trimmed V and J ends, which lost 8 bases and 6 bases, there was a span of 22 bases. As DNA, the CDR3 is TGCGCCAGTATACGGGGTGACAGGTCTGCTGATACGCAGTATTTT. It codes for CASIRGDRSADTQYF. The variable domain in full, with the rest retrieved from reference TRBV5-1 and TRBJ2-3, is KAGVTQTPRYLIKTRGQQVTLSCSPISGHRSVSWYQQTPGQGLQFLFEYFSETQRNKGNFPGRFSGRQFSNSRSEMNVSTLELGDSALYLCASIRGDRSADTQYFGPGTRLTVL.

The genes are TRBV5-4 and TRBJ2-5; 10 nucleotides match TRBD1. The germline gives CDR1 SGHNT, CDR2 YYREEE (reference sequence). The CDR3 sequence is 14 residues long. V dropped 4 bases and J dropped 4; count of bases not matched to a gene: 4. The CDR3 coding sequence is TGTGCCAGCAGCACCCGGACAGGGGGAGAGACCCAGTACTTC. Translation gives CASSTRTGGETQYF. The full variable domain, rest sourced from reference TRBV5-4 and TRBJ2-5, is ETGVTQSPTHLIKTRGQQVTLRCSSQSGHNTVSWYQQALGQGPQFIFQYYREEENGRGNFPPRFSGLQFPNYSSELNVNALELDDSALYLCASSTRTGGETQYFGPGTRLLVL.

This clonotype has a handful of counts. The gene calls are TRBV6-1 and TRBJ1-1, with D perhaps TRBD1 (5 bases). V lost 8 bases and J lost 2, with 18 bases in between. CDR1 and CDR2 (germline): MNHNS, SASEGT. The CDR3 has 15 amino acids. CDR3 nucleotide sequence: TGTGCCAGCCAGTCGAGGGGCGCGGGCAACACTGAAGCTTTCTTT. Its protein product is CASQSRGAGNTEAFF.

V is TRBV5-1 and J is TRBJ1-1; D not certain. With 4 bases removed from V and 0 bases from J, the gap between germline ends came to 13 bases. The germline V gene has CDR1 SGHRS and CDR2 YFSETQ. This CDR3 comprises 15 residues. CDR3 DNA sequence: TGCGCCAGCAGCCCCCTCGGTAGCATGAACACTGAAGCTTTCTTT. Residues: CASSPLGSMNTEAFF.

This clonotype was seen repeatedly, ten times or more. This chain connects TRBV5-6 to TRBJ2-5; 7 positions match TRBD2. V lost 4 bases, J lost 7 bases, and 7 bases stayed unmatched. The CDR3 is 13 residues long. The germline V gene has CDR1 SGHDT and CDR2 YYEEEE. Here the CDR3 DNA reads TGTGCCAGCAGCAGCGGGACGGAGGGGACCCAGTACTTC. Encoded protein: CASSSGTEGTQYF. Combining the CDR3 with reference TRBV5-6 and TRBJ2-5 gives the whole variable domain DAGVTQSPTHLIKTRGQQVTLRCSPKSGHDTVSWYQQALGQGPQFIFQYYEEEERQRGNFPDRFSGHQFPNYSSELNVNALLLGDSALYLCASSSGTEGTQYFGPGTRLLVL.

This clonotype has just a few counts. The chain has TRBV15 and TRBJ2-6, with D uncertain. Trimming pared 2 bases from V and 0 bases from J, leaving 5 bases between. This CDR3 is built from 15 residues. Germline V gives CDR1 LNHNV, CDR2 YYDKDF (reference sequence). CDR3 nucleotide sequence: TGTGCCACCAGCAGACCAGACTCTGGGGCCAACGTCCTGACTTTC. Its protein product is CATSRPDSGANVLTF.

The table lists this clonotype with a few counts. The chain links TRBV4-2 to TRBJ1-4; the match to TRBD1 covers 10 bases. The CDR3 is made up of 18 amino acids. Trimming cost V 2 bases and J 8 bases; bases outside gene matches: 14. The germline CDR1 and CDR2 sequences are LGHNA and YNFKEQ. CDR3 region: CASSQTRTGGSAQEKLFF. The CDR3 nucleotides read TGTGCCAGCAGCCAAACACGGACAGGGGGAAGCGCACAGGAAAAACTGTTTTTT.